This T cell receptor (beta chain) emerged from a study of blood T cell repertoires in COVID-19. CDR1 and CDR2 from the germline V gene are LGHNA and YNFKEQ. V dropped 4 bases and J dropped 1 base, with 10 bases sitting between them. The CDR3 length is 14 residues. Turning to this clone: The same CDR3 also results from other DNA sequences found in this sample.

TCRdb's copy holds only in-frame clones and misses some; the assay was immunoSEQ multiplex PCR. Among tens of thousands of clones, about 80% were seen once, and the ten largest hold approximately 27%. The J gene is TRBJ1-1, the V gene TRBV4-2; D remains ambiguous. The source of this sequence is a human donor in a cohort sampled during active COVID-19. The sample taken for sequencing was peripheral blood. The CDR3 reads CASSPSGTNTEAFF. CDR3 bases: TGTGCCAGCAGCCCGTCGGGAACGAACACTGAAGCTTTCTTT.